This T cell receptor beta chain was obtained from a study of graft-versus-host responses after intestinal transplantation (dated by TCRdb to the early 2020s). With respect to the entire study: Recipients received multivisceral, liver-intestinal, or isolated intestinal transplants. All recipients received anti-thymocyte globulin induction followed by maintenance tacrolimus and steroids for around three years. After intestinal transplantation, graft-versus-host and host-versus-graft alloreactive T cell clones were followed in the graft, circulation and bone marrow using bulk TCR-beta CDR3 sequencing. Alloreactive clones were identified by sequencing pre-transplant mixed lymphocyte reaction products and comparing these products with unstimulated pre-transplant donor and recipient T cells. Of the roughly 26 intestinal transplant recipients enrolled in the cohort, one of whom was a retransplant, a few patients without pretransplant specimens were excluded. Donor T cell macrochimerism was defined as a peak of at least 4% donor T cells among recipient peripheral blood mononuclear cells. Rather than being sequenced by the commercial service, samples from a few later patients were sequenced in-house on an Illumina MiSeq and processed with MiXCR. Study-wide conclusions, independent of this receptor: GvH clones were detected in recipient bone marrow, and some of these GvH clones were observed earlier in ileal mucosa or blood, consistent with an intestinal mucosal origin. Early after transplant, peak levels of circulating GvH clones were associated with declines in HvG clones. In the allografts of patients with donor T cell macrochimerism, GvH to HvG T cell clonal ratios were high. The conclusions were limited by the relatively low number and heterogeneity of the intestinal transplant patients.

The library came from the immunoSEQ multiplex PCR assay. For most patients, genomic DNA was isolated with the Qiagen DNeasy Blood and Tissue Kit and sent frozen to Adaptive Biotechnologies for TCR sequencing. Adaptive Biotechnologies carried out high-throughput TCR-beta CDR3 sequencing of genomic DNA for most patients. From the authors' description of their analysis: TCR sequencing data were retrieved from Adaptive's ImmunoSEQ software for around 20 patients, whereas a few other patients were processed with MiXCR and VDJtools. To correct CD4 versus CD8 sorting errors, sequences present in both subsets at a frequency ratio below 5:1 were removed. CDR3 nucleotide sequences shared between donor and recipient were removed because their origin could not be assigned. To be classed as alloreactive, a clone needed at least 2-fold expansion over unstimulated cells and a minimum CFSE-low frequency of 0.002% (template counts) or 0.001% (read counts). Clones detected in sequenced pre-transplant spleen, lymph node, or MLR CFSE-low populations of the donor or recipient were defined as mappable. Cumulative frequency of alloreactive clones was calculated as a percentage of all sequences weighted by copy number. Here the immuneACCESS table is served through TCRdb, limited to in-frame sequences with V and J called. Missing clones are a known gap in these copies; in checked studies unresolved V genes cover under half, and the rest lacks a known reason. D and trimming were read from the DNA, whereas the V and J calls and clone size are those reported in that table. In this sample the table shows roughly 120,000 clones, more than 90% of which occur a single time. Of the sample, about 0.2% is held by the ten largest clones.

Comment on this clone: It lacks a known antigen. Base qualities are not provided; no much larger clone lies one nucleotide away.

Read against the paper, the sample's time point label means: cells obtained before transplantation from donor or recipient. CD3+CD4+ and CD3+CD8+ populations were FACS-sorted from unstimulated pre-transplant donor and recipient cells taken from spleen or lymph nodes. Cut back by 4 bases and 1 base, the V and J ends lie 17 bases apart. Based on the germline V gene, the CDR1 and CDR2 sequences are SGHRS and YFSETQ. The CDR3, from cysteine to phenylalanine, totals 16 residues. The entry retains the CDR3 DNA only, 48 bases that are in frame from base 1. This TCR came from a human donor who was the organ donor for an intestinal transplant. Sequencing used unstimulated CD4+ T cells sorted from spleen or lymph node cells, obtained before transplant. Recombination joined TRBV5-1 with TRBJ1-1; 6 matching bases give a weak D call of TRBD1. The CDR3 protein is CASSPDVQGPNTEAFF. The DNA reads TGCGCCAGCAGCCCAGATGTACAGGGCCCGAACACTGAAGCTTTCTTT.